This TCR beta chain was identified during a study of human T cells and chemical hapten exposure. Turning to the study itself: Among samples, TCR yields varied mainly because of small differences in pooled library volume. Findings and limits, study-wide: No alteration of TCRs above 1 in 1000 frequency was seen with DPC sensitization.

Time point specified: healthy volunteer bleed at 2 weeks. It was from unfractionated whole blood that total RNA was extracted. Library construction involved attaching unique molecular identifiers to individual cDNA molecules, which allowed quantitative, reproducible TCR counting. As processed by the authors: Sample-level TCR yields exhibited a median of approximately 96,000, with a range of about 20,000 to 690,600. TCRdb reprocessed the RACE reads with MiXCR, giving one entry per CDR3 protein. The V and J calls come from TCRdb's annotation, not from the publication. The sample includes over 100,000 distinct CDR3 sequences, about 8.2% of them seen just once. There are 12 residues in the CDR3. V lost 5 bases and J lost 5, with 9 bases in between. This clonotype was counted a few times. Antigen specificity is unknown.

Specimen: whole blood. J is TRBJ2-5 and V is TRBV12-3 or TRBV12-4; D ambiguous. This receptor was obtained from a male donor in good health. Some clones in this sample may be carry-over from other donors' samples. The CDR3 loop is CASSAQEETQYF. The CDR3 DNA reads TGTGCCAGCAGTGCCCAGGAGGAGACCCAGTACTTC.